This is a list of T cell receptor beta chains from one sample in a study of blood T cell repertoires in COVID-19. Produced via immunoSEQ multiplex PCR; TCRdb's table is partial and in-frame only. This sample yields about 60,000 clones, of which about nine tenths are seen a single time; around 8.3% belongs to the top ten. The specimen was peripheral blood. The receptors were gathered from a human donor with active COVID-19. The donor label of this sample is uncertain. Both conserved end residues are part of each CDR3. D genes are given only for firm matches. Clone size appears in some rows only: once, few, many, or a class for an expanded clone.

cdr3_nt,cdr3_aa,clone_size,j_call,v_call,d_call
TGTGCCAGCAGCTTAGCGCCAGGGGGGCATCAGCCCCAGCATTTT,CASSLAPGGHQPQHF,NA,TRBJ1-5,TRBV7-8,TRBD1
TGTGCCAGTATGCGGGGCCGGACTAATGAAAAACTGTTTTTT,CASMRGRTNEKLFF,NA,TRBJ1-4,TRBV19,NA
TGTGCCAGCAGCTTAGTAGGGTCATCGTTTGGGACAGCTTACGAGCAGTACTTC,CASSLVGSSFGTAYEQYF,NA,TRBJ2-7,TRBV7-9,TRBD1
TGCGCCAGCAGCCGCCTTGGACAGGGCGCGAACACCGGGGAGCTGTTTTTT,CASSRLGQGANTGELFF,once,TRBJ2-2,TRBV5-1,TRBD1
TGTGCCAGCAGTTACACCCTAGCGGGAGGGGAGACCCAGTACTTC,CASSYTLAGGETQYF,NA,TRBJ2-5,TRBV6-5,TRBD2
TGTGCCAGCAGCCCCTTCACAGATACGCAGTATTTT,CASSPFTDTQYF,NA,TRBJ2-3,TRBV6-6,NA
TGTGCCAGCAGCCCCCCGGGACAGGGGGCGCGCGAGCAGTACTTC,CASSPPGQGAREQYF,NA,TRBJ2-7,TRBV5-5,TRBD1
TGTGCCAGTAGTTGGGCCAGGCAAAATGAAAAACTGTTTTTT,CASSWARQNEKLFF,NA,TRBJ1-4,TRBV19,NA
TGTGCCAGCCAGCGGGAGGGCCGGTACAATGAGCAGTTCTTC,CASQREGRYNEQFF,NA,TRBJ2-1,TRBV2,TRBD2
TGTGCCAGCAGCTCACCGACAGGGGTGGCTGAAGCTTTCTTT,CASSSPTGVAEAFF,NA,TRBJ1-1,TRBV5-6,TRBD1
TGTGCCAGCAGCCGACTGACTGGCGGTGAGGCGTTCTTC,CASSRLTGGEAFF,NA,TRBJ2-1,TRBV7-2,NA
TGCGCCAGCAGCTTGGTTCGGGACAGCGCTAATCAGCCCCAGCATTTT,CASSLVRDSANQPQHF,few,TRBJ1-5,TRBV5-1,TRBD1
TGTGCCAGCACCGGGACTCCCTTAATTAATGAGCAGTTCTTC,CASTGTPLINEQFF,NA,TRBJ2-1,TRBV27,NA
TGTGCCAGCAGCGGAGTGCCGGGACAATCCTACAATGAGCAGTTCTTC,CASSGVPGQSYNEQFF,NA,TRBJ2-1,TRBV9,NA
TGTGCCAGCAGCTTGATGGGGGCGATAACCTTTCTCTCTGGAAACACCATATATTTT,CASSLMGAITFLSGNTIYF,few,TRBJ1-3,TRBV5-6,NA
TGTGCCATCAGTGGCGAACAGGCGAGCTCTGGGGCCAACGTCCTGACTTTC,CAISGEQASSGANVLTF,NA,TRBJ2-6,TRBV10-3,NA
TGCAGCGCTTTTGTCACCCGGGGGAATGAGCAGTTCTTC,CSAFVTRGNEQFF,NA,TRBJ2-1,TRBV29-1,NA
TGTGCCAGCAGTGAAAGCCGGGTTCCTGGGGGCTACACCTTC,CASSESRVPGGYTF,NA,TRBJ1-2,TRBV2,NA
TGTGCCAGCAGCTTGGGGGCTAATTTAGGGACAGATACGCAGTATTTT,CASSLGANLGTDTQYF,NA,TRBJ2-3,TRBV7-6,NA
TGTGCCAGCAGCTTGCCCGGGGGGGCCAAAGATACGCAGTATTTT,CASSLPGGAKDTQYF,NA,TRBJ2-3,TRBV5-4,TRBD2
TGCAGCGCCGAGGCGGAAACAGATACGCAGTATTTT,CSAEAETDTQYF,NA,TRBJ2-3,TRBV29-1,NA
TGTGCCAGCAGTTTGCAGGGAACAGGGACCTACGAGCAGTACTTC,CASSLQGTGTYEQYF,NA,TRBJ2-7,TRBV28,NA
TGTGCCAGCAGGGCCCCCCAGGGGAGCGTCACAGATACGCAGTATTTT,CASRAPQGSVTDTQYF,NA,TRBJ2-3,TRBV5-6,NA
TGTGCCAGCAGCGGGGGGGATACGCAGTATTTT,CASSGGDTQYF,NA,TRBJ2-3,TRBV7-3,NA
TGTGCCAGCAGTTACTCACAGGGGAAAGAGACCCAGTACTTC,CASSYSQGKETQYF,NA,TRBJ2-5,TRBV6-6,TRBD1
TGTGCCAGCAGCGTTTCTAGCGGGAGCAGCACCGGGGAGCTGTTTTTT,CASSVSSGSSTGELFF,NA,TRBJ2-2,TRBV11-2,TRBD2
TGTGCCTGGAGTGTTGGGGAGGACACTGAAGCTTTCTTT,CAWSVGEDTEAFF,NA,TRBJ1-1,TRBV30,NA
TGTGCCAGTCGAAGTCTCCGGACAGGGAATGAAAAACTGTTTTTT,CASRSLRTGNEKLFF,NA,TRBJ1-4,TRBV19,TRBD1
TGCGCCAGCAGCTTGCAGGGGATGAATTCACCCCTCCACTTT,CASSLQGMNSPLHF,NA,TRBJ1-6,TRBV5-1,NA